The 26 T cell receptor beta chains in this list originate from one sample, sequenced in a study of T cells in Graves' hyperthyroidism and ophthalmopathy. Amplification of TCR beta CDR3 regions used RNA as the template. The TCR CDR3 first-round RT-PCR relied on the HTBI primer set. MiXCR, applied by TCRdb to the multiplex PCR reads, yields one record per CDR3 protein. Here the sample spans some 800,000 distinct CDR3 sequences, roughly 37% being singletons. Sequencing used blood. The receptors come from a man younger than 30 with Graves' hyperthyroidism.

V and J are TRBV5-1 and TRBJ1-4; D uncertain. Germline V gene data show CDR1 as SGHRS and CDR2 as YFSETQ. Trimming pared 0 bases from V and 8 bases from J, leaving 20 bases between. The CDR3 is 17 amino acids. The DNA of the CDR3 is TGCGCCAGCAGCTTGGTGGGTTTGACGAGCTTGAGCGAAAAACTGTTTTTT. Translated: CASSLVGLTSLSEKLFF.

This clonotype has ten or more counts. The rearrangement uses TRBV29-1 and TRBJ1-2, with TRBD1 as a possible D gene (5 bases). The length of the CDR3 is 13 residues. The germline V gene has CDR1 SQVTM and CDR2 ANQGSEA. Trimming took 1 base from V and 2 from J, leaving 8 bases between them. The CDR3, as DNA: TGCAGCGTTGAAGGCCCAGGGAACTATGGCTACACCTTC. Encoded protein: CSVEGPGNYGYTF.

The rearrangement joins TRBV5-1 to TRBJ1-1; TRBD1 matches 8 bases. The CDR3 sequence is 15 residues long. Germline lookup yields CDR1 SGHRS and CDR2 YFSETQ. V shed 4 bases and J 5 bases; nucleotides not matched to a gene: 10. The CDR3 coding sequence is TGCGCCAGCAGCCTAGGACAGGGCGAGGGGACTGAAGCTTTCTTT. Encoded protein: CASSLGQGEGTEAFF.

This clonotype was counted only a few times. The chain has TRBV10-3 and TRBJ2-1; 10 positions match TRBD2. Germline-derived CDR1 and CDR2 are ENHRY and SYGVKD. This CDR3 contains 16 residues. V was clipped by 0 bases and J by 9 bases; unmatched bases: 8. The CDR3 protein is CAISESTLAGLGEQFF. CDR3 sequence (DNA): TGTGCCATCAGTGAGTCAACACTAGCGGGACTAGGTGAGCAGTTCTTC.

The rearrangement joins TRBV29-1 to TRBJ1-2, with TRBD1 matching 10 bases. Germline V gives CDR1 SQVTM, CDR2 ANQGSEA. Germline trimming cut 4 bases from V and 6 bases from J; bases unmatched to any gene: 2. The CDR3 contains 12 residues. The CDR3 nucleotides are TGCAGCGTTGGACAGGGGGCGAATGGCTACACCTTC. It translates to CSVGQGANGYTF.

This clonotype turned up a few times. The genes are TRBV6-5 and TRBJ1-6; the D is unclear. V lost 2 bases, J lost 5 bases, and 4 bases lay in between. CDR3 length equals 13 residues. Germline CDR1 and CDR2: MNHEY and SVGAGI. CDR3: CASSYGNNSPLHF. For the CDR3, the DNA is TGTGCCAGCAGTTACGGAAATAATTCACCCCTCCACTTT.

This clonotype was recorded many times. The chain uses TRBV19 and TRBJ1-6; D unclear. The V end was cut by 5 bases, the J end by 10 bases, with 9 bases between. Per the germline V gene, CDR1 is LNHDA and CDR2 is SQIVND (reference sequence). CDR3 size: 12 residues. The CDR3 protein is CASSRLGSPLHF. For the CDR3, the DNA is TGTGCCAGTAGTCGCCTGGGGTCACCCCTCCACTTT.

This clonotype was seen many times. V is TRBV7-9 and J is TRBJ2-7; 7 nucleotides align to TRBD1. The ends lost 5 bases at V and 5 bases at J; junction bases unmatched: 9. CDR1 and CDR2 (germline): SEHNR, FQNEAQ (reference sequence). This CDR3 has 14 residues. The CDR3, as DNA: TGTGCCAGCAGCGACGACAGGGCTCGTGACGAGCAGTACTTC. As protein: CASSDDRARDEQYF.

This clonotype came up a few times. The V and J genes are TRBV7-2 and TRBJ1-3, with 7 bases identical to TRBD1. With V trimmed by 4 bases and J by 5 bases, 5 bases remained unmatched. Per the germline V gene, CDR1 is SGHTA and CDR2 is FQGNSA. The CDR3 contains 14 residues. The CDR3 protein is CASSSGTVRNTIYF. The CDR3 coding sequence is TGTGCCAGCAGCTCCGGGACAGTTCGAAACACCATATATTTT.

There are many counts of this clonotype. V usage is TRBV7-8 and J usage is TRBJ1-1; possible D gene TRBD1, 6 bases. This CDR3 is built from 13 residues. V was shortened by 5 bases and J by 10 bases, with 17 bases between the two germline ends. The germline V gene has CDR1 SGHVS and CDR2 FQNEAQ. As DNA, the CDR3 is TGTGCCAGCAGCGCAACTCTAGAGGGGGGAGCTTTCTTT. Its translation is CASSATLEGGAFF.

This clonotype was observed at least ten times. The chain uses TRBV15 and TRBJ1-5; 8 positions agree with TRBD1. Trimming cost V 1 base and J 7 bases; bases outside gene matches: 6. Germline lookup yields CDR1 LNHNV and CDR2 YYDKDF (reference sequence). The length of the CDR3 is 15 residues. The CDR3 coding sequence is TGTGCCACCAGCAGAGGAGGGACAGGATGGCAGCCCCAGCATTTT. Its translation: CATSRGGTGWQPQHF.

The chain joins TRBV7-9 to TRBJ1-6, with D possibly matching TRBD1 (6 bases). The V end lost 5 bases, the J end lost 7 bases, and 24 bases lay between the germline ends. This CDR3 is built from 18 residues. Germline-derived CDR1 and CDR2 are SEHNR and FQNEAQ (reference sequence). CDR3 in amino acids: CASSQEFGQGISNSPLHF. The DNA for the CDR3 is TGTGCCAGCAGCCAAGAATTCGGGCAGGGGATTTCAAATTCACCCCTCCACTTT.

The V gene is TRBV20-1, the J gene TRBJ1-6; a possible D gene is TRBD1 (6 bases). The CDR3 has 15 residues. Per germline, CDR1 DFQATT and CDR2 SNEGSKA (reference sequence). V was trimmed by 0 bases and J by 9 bases, leaving 15 bases between them. CDR3 loop: CSARDQSGDGSPLHF. The CDR3 DNA is TGCAGTGCTAGAGATCAGTCAGGGGACGGTTCACCCCTCCACTTT.

Worth noting for this clonotype: A read error may produce the germline difference seen at one junction end. The chain links TRBV4-2 to TRBJ2-7; D might be TRBD1 or TRBD2, each matching 6 bases. Germline lookup yields CDR1 LGHNA and CDR2 YNFKEQ. This CDR3 spans 13 amino acids. The CDR3 spells CASSQDSGDTPIF. In DNA, the CDR3 is TGTGCCAGCAGCCAAGATTCGGGGGACACCCCAATCTTC.

In this sample, this clonotype turned up once. This chain connects TRBV20-1 to TRBJ1-6; no reliable D call. The germline CDR1 and CDR2 sequences are DFQATT and SNEGSKA (reference sequence). The CDR3 extends over 15 amino acids. With 1 base removed from V and 1 base from J, the gap between germline ends came to 8 bases. The CDR3 sequence: CSARGGGSYNSPLHF. In DNA form, the CDR3 reads TGCAGTGCTAGAGGGGGAGGATCCTATAATTCACCCCTCCACTTT.

The table lists this clonotype with a few counts. The chain recombines TRBV12-3 or TRBV12-4 with TRBJ1-2; 7 bases map to TRBD1. This CDR3 contains 12 residues. In DNA form, the CDR3 reads TGTGCGTTAAGGGGGCAGTCTGGTGGCTACACCTTC. Translated, it gives CALRGQSGGYTF.

The chain has TRBV20-1 and TRBJ1-1; D may be TRBD1 (5 bases). Trimming removed 5 bases from V and 0 bases from J, with 13 bases in between. This CDR3 has 14 amino acids. Germline CDR1 and CDR2: DFQATT and SNEGSKA (reference sequence). CDR3 nucleotides: TGCAGTGCTCGGACTGGGGCGGTGAACACTGAAGCTTTCTTT. It translates to CSARTGAVNTEAFF.

In this sample, this clonotype turned up a few times. The gene calls are TRBV7-8 and TRBJ1-5, with 7 bases aligning to TRBD1. Unmatched junction bases numbered 13, after V lost 5 bases and J lost 6 bases. This CDR3 spans 16 amino acids. The germline gives CDR1 SGHVS, CDR2 FQNEAQ. The CDR3 region is CASSGGQILRSQPQHF. The CDR3 DNA sequence: TGTGCCAGCAGCGGGGGACAGATCCTTAGAAGTCAGCCCCAGCATTTT.

The table lists this clonotype with many counts. The V call is TRBV6-4, the J call TRBJ1-2; D is ambiguous. V lost 3 bases and J lost 4, with 12 bases in between. Germline V lookup: CDR1 MRHNA, CDR2 SNTAGT. This CDR3 has 14 amino acids. CDR3 loop: CASSEDEVGYGYTF. CDR3 in DNA: TGTGCCAGCAGTGAAGACGAGGTGGGCTATGGCTACACCTTC.

The chain carries TRBV5-6 and TRBJ1-2; 7 bases match TRBD1. Per the germline V gene, CDR1 is SGHDT and CDR2 is YYEEEE. CDR3 length: 14 amino acids. V gave up 1 base and J gave up 8 bases; unmatched junction bases: 8. The CDR3 bases are TGTGCCAGCAGCTTGATGAAACAGGGGAGCGGCTACACCTTC. It encodes CASSLMKQGSGYTF.

The V gene is TRBV20-1, the J gene TRBJ2-5, with D possibly matching TRBD1 (5 bases). V was pared by 4 bases and J by 0 bases, with 15 bases between. Germline lookup yields CDR1 DFQATT and CDR2 SNEGSKA (reference sequence). This CDR3 is built from 15 residues. The DNA for the CDR3 is TGCAGTGCTAAGGGGCGCGGACCGTACCAAGAGACCCAGTACTTC. Its protein product is CSAKGRGPYQETQYF.

The rearrangement links TRBV29-1 to TRBJ2-7; no definite D call. The better agreement between TRBJ2-5 and the DNA end casts doubt on the J call. CDR3 length equals 10 residues. The germline V gene encodes CDR1 SQVTM and CDR2 ANQGSEA. CDR3 region: CSGPGETQYF. The CDR3 nucleotides read TGCAGCGGCCCTGGGGAGACCCAGTACTTC.

V and J are TRBV15 and TRBJ1-6, with 7 bases aligning to TRBD1. The germline V gene encodes CDR1 LNHNV and CDR2 YYDKDF (reference sequence). Unmatched junction bases numbered 7, after V lost 5 bases and J lost 6 bases. The CDR3 runs to 15 residues. The CDR3 spells CATSGGTAFNSPLHF. As DNA, the CDR3 is TGTGCCACCAGCGGCGGGACAGCTTTTAATTCACCCCTCCACTTT.

The sample holds many counts of this clonotype. The chain employs TRBV12-3 or TRBV12-4 and TRBJ2-7; D ambiguous. V was shortened by 5 bases and J by 2 bases, with 10 bases between the two germline ends. CDR3 size: 13 residues. DNA of the CDR3: TGTGCCAGCAGTCAAGACGCCGCCTACGAGCAGTACTTC. Its protein product is CASSQDAAYEQYF.

This clonotype was counted only a few times. The chain recombines TRBV7-2 with TRBJ1-3, with no clear D. Germline assignment: CDR1 SGHTA and CDR2 FQGNSA. The length of the CDR3 is 16 residues. V was cut by 6 bases and J by 2 bases, with 17 bases left in between. The CDR3 nucleotides read TGTGCCAGCAGTCCACCCGGGATTTGGCCTGGAAACACCATATATTTT. It yields the protein CASSPPGIWPGNTIYF.

The CDR3 nucleotides read TGTGCCAGCAGCAGGGGGCTCGGCTATGGCTACACCTTC. Its translation is CASSRGLGYGYTF. The V and J genes are TRBV10-3 and TRBJ1-2, with 8 bases identical to TRBD1. V dropped 10 bases and J dropped 4; count of bases not matched to a gene: 8. The CDR3 is made up of 13 amino acids. Germline-derived CDR1 and CDR2 are ENHRY and SYGVKD.